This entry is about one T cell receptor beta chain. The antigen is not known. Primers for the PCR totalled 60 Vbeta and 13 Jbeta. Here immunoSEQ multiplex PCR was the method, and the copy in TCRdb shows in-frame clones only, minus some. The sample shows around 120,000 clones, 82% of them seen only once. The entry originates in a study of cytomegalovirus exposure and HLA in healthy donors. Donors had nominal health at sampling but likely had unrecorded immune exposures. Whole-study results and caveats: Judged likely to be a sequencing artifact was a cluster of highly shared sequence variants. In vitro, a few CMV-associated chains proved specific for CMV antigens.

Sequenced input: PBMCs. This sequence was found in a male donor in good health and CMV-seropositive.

The CDR3 sequence is CASSGDLNTEAFF. CDR3 coding DNA: TGTGCCAGCAGCGGAGACCTAAACACTGAAGCTTTCTTT. The chain combines TRBV27 with TRBJ1-1; unclear D gene. V was cut by 6 bases and J by 2 bases, with 10 bases left in between. CDR1 and CDR2 from the germline V gene are MNHEY and SMNVEV (reference sequence). There are 13 residues in the CDR3.